The rows below give T cell receptor beta chains drawn from one sample of a study of blood T cell repertoires in COVID-19. Some clones are missing from TCRdb's copy, which holds only in-frame ones; the method was immunoSEQ multiplex PCR. The table lists just over 95,000 clones, 82% of them singletons, with under 20% in the top ten. The sequencing sample was made of peripheral blood. The receptors were gathered from a man older than 75 with acute or convalescent COVID-19. Both conserved end residues are part of each CDR3. The D gene is left open where the match is weak. Some rows mark clone size as missing; the rest say once, few, many or name a class of expanded clone.

J gene	CDR3 length	clone size	V gene	D gene	CDR3 DNA	CDR3 protein
TRBJ1-5	13	.	TRBV6-2/TRBV6-3	.	TGTGCCAGCAGCTCGTTTGGCAATCAGCCCCAGCATTTT	CASSSFGNQPQHF
TRBJ2-5	15	.	TRBV12-5	TRBD1	TGTGCTAGTGGTCCCGGGACAGGGGGATCGGAGACCCAGTACTTC	CASGPGTGGSETQYF
TRBJ2-1	14	.	TRBV5-4	.	TGTGCCAGCAGCTTGGCGGGCTCCTACAATGAGCAGTTCTTC	CASSLAGSYNEQFF
TRBJ2-5	15	.	TRBV27	.	TGTGCCAGCAGGCCGCTCGGGACTGCGCAAGAGACCCAGTACTTC	CASRPLGTAQETQYF
TRBJ2-5	14	.	TRBV6-2/TRBV6-3	TRBD2	TGTGCCAGCAGTTACGGGACTAGGGATGAGACCCAGTACTTC	CASSYGTRDETQYF
TRBJ2-7	16	few	TRBV5-4	TRBD1	TGTGCCAGCAGCCCCTCTGGGGGGACAGGGAATAGCGAGCAGTACTTC	CASSPSGGTGNSEQYF
TRBJ2-4	15	.	TRBV28	.	TGTGCCAGCAGTTTAGGCCCGGGGGCCAAAAACATTCAGTACTTC	CASSLGPGAKNIQYF
TRBJ2-3	14	few	TRBV7-2	.	TGTGCCAGCAGACCGACTAGAGGGGGGGGTACGCAGTATTTT	CASRPTRGGGTQYF
TRBJ2-3	14	.	TRBV6-4	TRBD1	TGTGCCAGCAGGGGGGACAGGGTCGAGGTTACGCAGTATTTT	CASRGDRVEVTQYF
TRBJ2-1	16	.	TRBV18	TRBD2	TGTGCCAGCTCACCCCTAGCGGAGGACCTATACAATGAGCAGTTCTTC	CASSPLAEDLYNEQFF
TRBJ2-2	16	.	TRBV7-2	TRBD2	TGTGCCAGCAGCTCCGGACTAGCGGGAGGTGTCGGGGAGCTGTTTTTT	CASSSGLAGGVGELFF
TRBJ2-6	19	.	TRBV7-9	TRBD1	TGTGCCAGCAGCCTAAGAGGTGGGCAGGGGGCGCCTGGGGCCAACGTCCTGACTTTC	CASSLRGGQGAPGANVLTF
TRBJ1-2	12	once	TRBV7-9	TRBD1	TGTGCCAGCAGCCCCCGACAGGGAGCCTACACCTTC	CASSPRQGAYTF
TRBJ2-1	14	.	TRBV5-6	TRBD1	TGTGCCAGCAGCAACTCCAGGGGGCCCAATGAGCAGTTCTTC	CASSNSRGPNEQFF
TRBJ2-2	13	.	TRBV6-2/TRBV6-3	TRBD1	TGTGCCAGCAGTTGGACAGGGACCGGGGAGCTGTTTTTT	CASSWTGTGELFF
TRBJ2-7	15	.	TRBV25-1	TRBD2	TGTGCCAGCAGTGGTACTAGCGGGACCCAGTACGAGCAGTACTTC	CASSGTSGTQYEQYF
TRBJ1-1	15	many	TRBV27	.	TGTGCCAGCAGTCAAGGACAGACTATGAACACTGAAGCTTTCTTT	CASSQGQTMNTEAFF
TRBJ2-6	16	.	TRBV18	TRBD2	TGTGCCAGCTCACTAGCGGGGAGCCTAGGGGCCAACGTCCTGACTTTC	CASSLAGSLGANVLTF
TRBJ1-1	12	.	TRBV6-5	.	TGTGCCAGCAGCCCCGAGGTGGGTGAAGCTTTCTTT	CASSPEVGEAFF
TRBJ2-5	16	.	TRBV28	TRBD2	TGTGCCAGCAGTTTCTGGGGGGGGGAGCGGGGCGAGGCCCAGTACTTC	CASSFWGGERGEAQYF
TRBJ2-7	14	.	TRBV15	.	TGTGCCACCAGCAGAAAAGGCAGGGGCTACGAGCAGTACTTC	CATSRKGRGYEQYF
TRBJ1-4	19	few	TRBV11-2	TRBD1	TGTGCCAGCAGCCCCCACCTCAGGGGGCCCGGATCAACTAATGAAAAACTGTTTTTT	CASSPHLRGPGSTNEKLFF
TRBJ1-5	15	.	TRBV6-2/TRBV6-3	.	TGTGCCAGCAGTTACTACGGGAATAGCAATCAGCCCCAGCATTTT	CASSYYGNSNQPQHF
TRBJ2-7	15	.	TRBV5-6	TRBD2	TGTGCCAGCAGCCCTCGGACTAGCGGGGGGTACGAGCAGTACTTC	CASSPRTSGGYEQYF
TRBJ1-5	14	.	TRBV28	.	TGTGCCAGCAGCCTATCTCTCGTCAATCAGCCCCAGCATTTT	CASSLSLVNQPQHF
TRBJ2-1	18	once	TRBV9	TRBD2	TGTGCCAGCAGCGTAGGCCCCGTACTAGCGGGAGGAATAGCTGAGCAGTTCTTC	CASSVGPVLAGGIAEQFF
TRBJ2-1	16	.	TRBV5-1	.	TGCGCCAGCAGCTTGGCCGCCGGTTTCTCCCAGGATGAGCAGTTCTTC	CASSLAAGFSQDEQFF
TRBJ2-3	16	.	TRBV5-1	TRBD2	TGCGCCAGCAGCCCACCTAGCGGGGTCAAGGGAGATACGCAGTATTTT	CASSPPSGVKGDTQYF
TRBJ2-7	14	.	TRBV14	TRBD1	TGTGCCAGCAGCACAGGGGACCCCTTCTACGAGCAGTACTTC	CASSTGDPFYEQYF
TRBJ2-1	15	.	TRBV19	TRBD2	TGTGCCAGTAGTCCTAGCGGGGGCTTCGACAATGAGCAGTTCTTC	CASSPSGGFDNEQFF
TRBJ1-1	12	once	TRBV2	TRBD1	TGTGCCAGCAGTGGGGGACAGGGAACAGCTTTCTTT	CASSGGQGTAFF
TRBJ1-2	14	many	TRBV2	.	TGTGCCAGCAGTTACGCACGATCGGGGTATGGCTACACCTTC	CASSYARSGYGYTF
TRBJ2-7	14	few	TRBV9	.	TGTGCCAGCAGCGTAGGTCGAGGGTTCGACGAGCAGTACTTC	CASSVGRGFDEQYF
TRBJ1-4	14	.	TRBV7-2	TRBD1	TGTGCCAGCAGCCGGGACAGGGGTGGAGAAAAACTGTTTTTT	CASSRDRGGEKLFF
TRBJ1-3	18	few	TRBV7-2	.	TGTGCCAGCAGCTCCCAGGCCGCCCGGCTTCTCTCTGGAAACACCATATATTTT	CASSSQAARLLSGNTIYF
TRBJ2-7	14	few	TRBV6-5	TRBD1	TGTGCCAGCAGCCGGGACAGCAAATCCTACGAGCAGTACTTC	CASSRDSKSYEQYF
TRBJ2-1	12	.	TRBV27	.	TGTGCCAGCAGTTTCCAGTACAATGAGCAGTTCTTC	CASSFQYNEQFF
TRBJ2-5	16	.	TRBV15	TRBD2	TGTGCCACCAGCTGGGGGGGTAGCGGGATCGCGGAGACCCAGTACTTC	CATSWGGSGIAETQYF
TRBJ2-7	15	.	TRBV6-2/TRBV6-3	TRBD1	TGTGCCAGCAGTGCTCCGGGACAGGGTGTGTACGAGCAGTACTTC	CASSAPGQGVYEQYF
TRBJ2-7	13	once	TRBV18	TRBD2	TGTGCCAGCTCACCAGCGGGAGGTCGCGAGCAGTACTTC	CASSPAGGREQYF
TRBJ1-4	17	hyperexpanded	TRBV24-1	.	TGTGCCACCAGTGATTCGGGAGCCGAGGATCCTAATGAAAAACTGTTTTTT	CATSDSGAEDPNEKLFF
TRBJ1-2	13	.	TRBV12-3/TRBV12-4	TRBD1	TGTGCCAGCAGGGCAACAGGGGGCGGTGGCTACACCTTC	CASRATGGGGYTF
TRBJ2-7	11	.	TRBV5-6	.	TGTGCCAGCAGCTTGGTGGCCGAGCAGTACTTC	CASSLVAEQYF
TRBJ2-5	14	.	TRBV15	.	TGTGCCACCAGCAGAGGGCGCGCGGAAATCGGGACATACTTC	CATSRGRAEIGTYF
TRBJ2-7	16	few	TRBV5-1	TRBD2	TGCGCCAGCAGCCCCATCATGCGGGGGGGCCGGGTCGAGCAGTACTTC	CASSPIMRGGRVEQYF
TRBJ2-7	15	few	TRBV19	.	TGTGCCAGTAGTATGCAAGACGGCGGCTCCTACGAGCAGTACTTC	CASSMQDGGSYEQYF
TRBJ2-3	13	.	TRBV7-2	.	TGTGCCAGCAGCTTAGTAAGGGGAGATACGCAGTATTTT	CASSLVRGDTQYF
TRBJ1-6	14	.	TRBV30	.	TGTGCCTGGAGTGTACCAGTGAATAATTCACCCCTCCACTTT	CAWSVPVNNSPLHF
TRBJ1-5	15	.	TRBV27	TRBD1	TGTGCCAGCAGTTCCAAACAGGGGGTTAGACAGCCCCAGCATTTT	CASSSKQGVRQPQHF
TRBJ1-6	17	.	TRBV3-1/TRBV3-2	.	TGTGCCAGCAGCCGAAGGCCCTTATCACTAGATAATTCACCCCTCCACTTT	CASSRRPLSLDNSPLHF
TRBJ2-7	14	.	TRBV27	.	TGTGCCAGCAGTTTATCTCTCCTACCCTACGAGCAGTACTTC	CASSLSLLPYEQYF
TRBJ2-3	15	few	TRBV30	TRBD1	TGTGCCTGGAGGGCCCGGACAGGGGTGGCAGATACGCAGTATTTT	CAWRARTGVADTQYF